This record looks at one T cell receptor beta chain sequence and its context. Caucasian adults residing in Nashville, Tennessee made up all the donors. This record belongs to a study of shared clonotypes between healthy human individuals. V dropped 1 base and J dropped 4 bases, with 13 bases sitting between them. The length of the CDR3 is 15 residues. Looked up from germline, CDR1 is MGHDK and CDR2 is SYGVNS. Assay runs were performed at deep level. Some clones are missing from TCRdb's copy, which holds only in-frame ones; the method was immunoSEQ multiplex PCR. Of roughly 450,000 clones detected, less than 85% appear once; the ten largest clones hold roughly 13%.

Material: PBMCs. This clonotype originated in a woman in her thirties or forties in good health. Some clones in this sample may be carry-over from other donors' samples. The V call is TRBV25-1, the J call TRBJ1-1; D possibly corresponds to TRBD1 (5 bases). CDR3 in DNA: TGTGCCAGCAGTGAATTTGGCAGGGCGGTCACTGAAGCTTTCTTT. Protein product: CASSEFGRAVTEAFF.